This T cell receptor beta chain is from a study of CXCR3-negative and CXCR3-positive naive CD8 T cells. Study-level information: The study obtained some 150 million TRB reads, about 1.5 +/- 0.3 million per library. Overall study findings and caveats: The level of CXCR3 expression partially decreased after cryopreservation; the majority of assays used fresh PBMCs. In naive cells, CXCR3-negative and CXCR3-positive subsets had similar TRBV-TRBJ usage; memory cells differed. Diversity proved comparably high across both naive subsets and much lower in memory CD8+ cells.

The CDR3 extends over 13 amino acids. The germline CDR1 and CDR2 sequences are MDHEN and SYDVKM. Note on this clonotype: The antigen is undetermined.

cDNA libraries for TRB were generated by 5' RACE incorporating UMI labels. TCRdb reprocessed the 5' RACE reads, keeping one entry per CDR3 protein, no DNA. Its clone listing holds over 35,000 distinct CDR3 sequences. Sequenced material: memory CD8+ T cells from blood. This chain uses TRBV28 with TRBJ2-5. The source is a human donor in good health. Some clones in this sample may be carry-over from other donors' samples. Here the CDR3 reads CASSLSDQETQYF.